A selection of T cell receptor beta chains follows, all from one sample in a study of T cells after yellow fever vaccination. TCRdb re-derived calls from the 5' RACE reads in MiXCR, one entry per CDR3 protein. The sample lists some 560,000 distinct CDR3 sequences, about a fifth occurring once. Sequenced material: PBMCs, taken 15 days after the yellow fever booster vaccination. These receptors all stem from a man aged 25-45 years who received the YFV17D yellow fever vaccine. Both conserved end residues are part of each CDR3. The D gene is left open where the match is weak. Clone size is not always given. Where it is, it says once, few, many or a class for expanded clones.

>TRBV29-1|TRBJ2-7|few|TRBD1
TGCAGCGTCAACCCGGGAACAGGGGGCTATGAGCAGTACTTC
CSVNPGTGGYEQYF
>TRBV7-2|TRBJ2-7|NA|NA
TGTGCCAGCAGCTCACAGAGTTTCTACGAGCAGTACTTC
CASSSQSFYEQYF
>TRBV10-3|TRBJ2-3|NA|NA
TGTGCCATCAGTGATGGGCAGGGGTTTGCGTCTAGCGGCACAGATACGCAGTATTTT
CAISDGQGFASSGTDTQYF
>TRBV20-1|TRBJ2-5|few|NA
TGCAGTGCTAGAGATCATCGCACCCCACCTCAAGAGACCCAGTACTTC
CSARDHRTPPQETQYF
>TRBV27|TRBJ1-1|NA|NA
TGTGCCAGCAGTTTATCGGGCGTCGACACTGAAGCTTTCTTT
CASSLSGVDTEAFF
>TRBV4-3|TRBJ2-2|NA|TRBD2
TGCGCCAGCAGCCAAGATGGGCCGACTAGCGTTCTGGCCGGGGAGCTGTTTTTT
CASSQDGPTSVLAGELFF
>TRBV12-3/TRBV12-4|TRBJ1-1|few|NA
TGTGCCAGCAGTCCCAATCGGGGTCGGAACACTGAAGCTTTCTTT
CASSPNRGRNTEAFF
>TRBV6-5|TRBJ2-7|NA|TRBD1
TGTGCCAGCAGGGTGGACAGGGTCTCCTACGAGCAGTACTTC
CASRVDRVSYEQYF
>TRBV12-3/TRBV12-4|TRBJ2-2|NA|TRBD2
TGTGCCAGCAGCCGACTAGCGGTGAACACCGGGGAGCTGTTTTTT
CASSRLAVNTGELFF
>TRBV9|TRBJ2-1|few|NA
TGTGCCAGCAGCTACCTCGGGGGAGCCGACAATGAGCAGTTCTTC
CASSYLGGADNEQFF
>TRBV12-3/TRBV12-4|TRBJ2-3|NA|TRBD1
TGTGCCAGCAGTCCGAATACAGGGGAAATTGGTACAGATACGCAGTATTTT
CASSPNTGEIGTDTQYF
>TRBV7-9|TRBJ2-4|NA|TRBD2
TGTGCCAGCAGCTCGGGGGGCAAAAACATTCAGTACTTC
CASSSGGKNIQYF
>TRBV7-2|TRBJ2-7|few|NA
TGTGCCAGCAGCTTAGGTTCCACAGCAACCTACGAGCAGTACTTC
CASSLGSTATYEQYF
>TRBV18|TRBJ2-1|few|TRBD2
TGTGCCAGCTCACCTGTGACTAGCGGGAGTTTCTACAATGAGCAGTTCTTC
CASSPVTSGSFYNEQFF
>TRBV5-4|TRBJ1-2|NA|NA
TGTGCCAGCAGCCCCGGGGGGACCTATGGCTACACCTTC
CASSPGGTYGYTF
>TRBV5-1|TRBJ2-7|NA|NA
TGCGCCAGCAGCCCCACCGGAGGGGGGACCTACGAGCAGTACTTC
CASSPTGGGTYEQYF
>TRBV20-1|TRBJ2-7|NA|TRBD2
TGCAGTGCTACCGGGACTAGCGACACCTACGAGCAGTACTTC
CSATGTSDTYEQYF
>TRBV7-7|TRBJ2-1|few|TRBD1
TGTGCTAGCAGCCCCGGAGTCAGGACAGGGGAAAATGAGCAGTTCTTC
CASSPGVRTGENEQFF
>TRBV6-1|TRBJ2-3|few|NA
TGTGCCAGCAGCTCCCGCATACGGGGGGCAGGGACAGATACGCAGTATTTT
CASSSRIRGAGTDTQYF
>TRBV3-1|TRBJ1-1|NA|NA
TGTGCCAGCAGCCAGACGGGGGGCGCTTTCTTT
CASSQTGGAFF
>TRBV2|TRBJ2-6|few|NA
TGTGCCAGCAGTCCCGGGTCTAGGATGTCTGGGGCCAACGTCCTGACTTTC
CASSPGSRMSGANVLTF
>TRBV7-2|TRBJ2-1|few|NA
TGTGCCAGCAGCTTTAGCAGCTCCTACAATGAGCAGTTCTTC
CASSFSSSYNEQFF
>TRBV14|TRBJ1-1|few|NA
TGTGCCAGCAGCCAAATTGGAGGGGCTGCTGAAGCTTTCTTT
CASSQIGGAAEAFF
>TRBV6-1|TRBJ2-2|few|TRBD1
TGTGCCAGCACCCGGGACAGGAATACCGGGGAGCTGTTTTTT
CASTRDRNTGELFF
>TRBV20-1|TRBJ2-7|few|NA
TGCAGTGCTAGAGACCTGTCCCGGGGCGGGCACTACGAGCAGTACTTC
CSARDLSRGGHYEQYF
>TRBV6-1|TRBJ2-1|many|NA
TGTGCCAGCTCACCAACAGGGTACAATGAGCAGTTCTTC
CASSPTGYNEQFF
>TRBV9|TRBJ2-1|few|NA
TGTGCCAGCAGCCCATGGGAGCAGTCCTACAATGAGCAGTTCTTC
CASSPWEQSYNEQFF
>TRBV27|TRBJ1-5|NA|TRBD1
TGTGCCAGCAGTAAGACAGGGGGAAGCAATCAGCCCCAGCATTTT
CASSKTGGSNQPQHF
>TRBV20-1|TRBJ2-4|few|NA
TGCAGTGCTAGAACAGGGTTTGTCAAAAACATTCAGTACTTC
CSARTGFVKNIQYF
>TRBV7-2|TRBJ2-3|NA|NA
TGTGCCAGCAGCTCCCGTCCGCAGTATTTT
CASSSRPQYF
>TRBV3-1|TRBJ2-1|few|NA
TGTGCCAGCAGCCAAGGGACAAAGGCTCTCTTC
CASSQGTKALF
>TRBV18|TRBJ2-5|NA|NA
TGTGCCAGCTCACCACCGTCGCCGGGGCACCTTAGCGGGACCCAGTACTTC
CASSPPSPGHLSGTQYF
>TRBV9|TRBJ1-1|NA|NA
TGTGCCAGCAGCGTAGGTATGGGGAACACTGAAGCTTTCTTT
CASSVGMGNTEAFF
>TRBV7-2|TRBJ2-7|NA|NA
TGTGCCAGCAGCTACCCCGACGGCGGGATATCCCACGAGCAGTACTTC
CASSYPDGGISHEQYF
>TRBV18|TRBJ2-7|NA|NA
TGTGCCAGCTCACCACAGGGACTCTCTCATTACTCCTACGAGCAGTACTTC
CASSPQGLSHYSYEQYF
>TRBV18|TRBJ2-3|few|NA
TGTGCCAGCTCACCACCGATGGGGTTTGGGTCAGATACGCAGTATTTT
CASSPPMGFGSDTQYF
>TRBV7-2|TRBJ2-7|NA|TRBD2
TGTGCCAGCAGCCGGACTAGCGCACCTCCGGGGGGGGAGCAGTACTTC
CASSRTSAPPGGEQYF
>TRBV6-1|TRBJ2-7|few|NA
TGTGCCAGCGCGGGCCTTCCGACCTACGAGCAGTACTTC
CASAGLPTYEQYF
>TRBV6-1|TRBJ2-7|few|TRBD1
TGTGCCAGCAGCAACGCCCGTCGAACCGGGACAGGGTGGCGCGAGCAGTACTTC
CASSNARRTGTGWREQYF
>TRBV7-8|TRBJ2-2|NA|NA
TGTGCCAGCAGCCCGGTCCGGGTCGCGGGGGAGCTGTTTTTT
CASSPVRVAGELFF
>TRBV14|TRBJ2-3|NA|NA
TGTGCCAGCAGCCATATCGTGGGCACAGATACGCAGTATTTT
CASSHIVGTDTQYF
>TRBV7-9|TRBJ2-4|NA|TRBD1
TGTGCCAGCAGCTCCGACAGGGGGCAGCGAGCCAAAAACATTCAGTACTTC
CASSSDRGQRAKNIQYF
>TRBV7-2|TRBJ2-1|NA|NA
TGTGCCAGCAGCTCCCCGGTCGGCCCCTCCTACAATGAGCAGTTCTTC
CASSSPVGPSYNEQFF
>TRBV9|TRBJ2-1|NA|TRBD2
TGTGCCAGCAGCGCAAAGGGAGGGACTAGCGGTTTTTCCTCCTACAATGAGCAGTTCTTC
CASSAKGGTSGFSSYNEQFF